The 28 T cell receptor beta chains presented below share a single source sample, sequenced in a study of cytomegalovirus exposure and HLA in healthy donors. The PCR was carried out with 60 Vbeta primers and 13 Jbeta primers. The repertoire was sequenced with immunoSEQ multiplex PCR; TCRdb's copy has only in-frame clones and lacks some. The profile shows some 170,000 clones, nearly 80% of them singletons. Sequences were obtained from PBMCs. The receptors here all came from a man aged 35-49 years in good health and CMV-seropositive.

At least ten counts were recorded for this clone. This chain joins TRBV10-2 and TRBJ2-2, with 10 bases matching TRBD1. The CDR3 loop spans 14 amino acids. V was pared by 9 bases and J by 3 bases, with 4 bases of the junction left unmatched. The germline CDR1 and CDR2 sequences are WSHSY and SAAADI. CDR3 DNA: TGCGCCAGTCAGGACAGGGGGTACACCGGGGAGCTGTTTTTT. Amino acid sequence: CASQDRGYTGELFF.

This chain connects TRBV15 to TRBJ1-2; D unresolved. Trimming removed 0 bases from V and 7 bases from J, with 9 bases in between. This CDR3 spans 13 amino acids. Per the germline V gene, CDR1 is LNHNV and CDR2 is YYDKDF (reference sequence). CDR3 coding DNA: TGTGCCACCAGCAGAGATCGCGGGGTTGGCTACACCTTC. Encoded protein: CATSRDRGVGYTF.

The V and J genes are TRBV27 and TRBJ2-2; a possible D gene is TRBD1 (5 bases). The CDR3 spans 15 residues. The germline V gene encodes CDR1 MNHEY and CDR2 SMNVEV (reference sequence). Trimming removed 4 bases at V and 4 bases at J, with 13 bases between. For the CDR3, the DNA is TGTGCCAGCAGTTCGAAACAGGTTTGCACCGGGGAGCTGTTTTTT. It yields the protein CASSSKQVCTGELFF.

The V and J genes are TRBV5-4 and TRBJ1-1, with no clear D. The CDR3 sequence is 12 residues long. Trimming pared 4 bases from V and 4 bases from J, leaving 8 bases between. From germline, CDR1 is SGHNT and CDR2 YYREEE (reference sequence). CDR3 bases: TGTGCCAGCAGCCCTGAGGGCACTGAAGCTTTCTTT. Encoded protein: CASSPEGTEAFF.

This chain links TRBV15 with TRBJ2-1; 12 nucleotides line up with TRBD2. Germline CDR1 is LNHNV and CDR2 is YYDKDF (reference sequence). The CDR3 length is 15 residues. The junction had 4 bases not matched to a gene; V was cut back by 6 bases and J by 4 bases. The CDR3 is CATRPGLAGYNEQFF. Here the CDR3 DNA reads TGTGCCACCAGGCCTGGACTAGCGGGATACAATGAGCAGTTCTTC.

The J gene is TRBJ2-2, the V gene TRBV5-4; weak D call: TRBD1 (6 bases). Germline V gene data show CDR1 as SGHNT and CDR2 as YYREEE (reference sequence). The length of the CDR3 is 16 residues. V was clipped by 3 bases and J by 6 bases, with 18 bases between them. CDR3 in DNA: TGTGCCAGCAGCTACGGACAGTCAAAATGGTCCGGGGAGCTGTTTTTT. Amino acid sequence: CASSYGQSKWSGELFF. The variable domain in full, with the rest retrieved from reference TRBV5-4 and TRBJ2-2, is ETGVTQSPTHLIKTRGQQVTLRCSSQSGHNTVSWYQQALGQGPQFIFQYYREEENGRGNFPPRFSGLQFPNYSSELNVNALELDDSALYLCASSYGQSKWSGELFFGEGSRLTVL.

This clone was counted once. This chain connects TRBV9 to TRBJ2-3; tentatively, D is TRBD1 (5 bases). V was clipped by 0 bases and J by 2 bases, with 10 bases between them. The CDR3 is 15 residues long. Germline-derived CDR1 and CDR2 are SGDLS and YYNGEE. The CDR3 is CASSVEDIPTDTQYF. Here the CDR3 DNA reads TGTGCCAGCAGCGTAGAGGACATTCCCACAGATACGCAGTATTTT.

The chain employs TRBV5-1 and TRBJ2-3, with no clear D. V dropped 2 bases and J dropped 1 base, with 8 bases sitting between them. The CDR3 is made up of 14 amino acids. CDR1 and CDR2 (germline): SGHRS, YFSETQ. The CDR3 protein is CASSFDFRTDTQYF. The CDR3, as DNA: TGCGCCAGCAGCTTTGACTTTCGCACAGATACGCAGTATTTT.

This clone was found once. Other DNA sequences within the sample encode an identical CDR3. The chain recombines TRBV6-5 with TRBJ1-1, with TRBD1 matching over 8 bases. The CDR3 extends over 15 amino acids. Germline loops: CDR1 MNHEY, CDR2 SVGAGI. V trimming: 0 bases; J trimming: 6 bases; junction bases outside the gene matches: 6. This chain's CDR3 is CASSYSGTGSAEAFF. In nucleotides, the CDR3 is TGTGCCAGCAGTTACTCCGGGACAGGTAGCGCTGAAGCTTTCTTT.

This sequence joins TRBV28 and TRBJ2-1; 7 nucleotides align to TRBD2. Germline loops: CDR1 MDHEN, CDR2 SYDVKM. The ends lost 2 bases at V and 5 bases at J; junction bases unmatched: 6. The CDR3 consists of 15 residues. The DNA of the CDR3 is TGTGCCAGCAGTTTAGGGACGGGAGGACACAATGAGCAGTTCTTC. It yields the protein CASSLGTGGHNEQFF.

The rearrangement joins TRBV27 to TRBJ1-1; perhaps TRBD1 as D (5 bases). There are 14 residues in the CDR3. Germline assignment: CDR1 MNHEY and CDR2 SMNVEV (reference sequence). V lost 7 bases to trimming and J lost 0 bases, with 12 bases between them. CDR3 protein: CASIAWGLNTEAFF. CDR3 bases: TGTGCCAGCATTGCCTGGGGCCTGAACACTGAAGCTTTCTTT.

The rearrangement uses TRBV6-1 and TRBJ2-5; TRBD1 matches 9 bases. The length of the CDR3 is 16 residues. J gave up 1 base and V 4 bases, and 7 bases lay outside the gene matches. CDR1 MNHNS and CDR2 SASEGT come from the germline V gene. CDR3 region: CASSVHRDRVQETQYF. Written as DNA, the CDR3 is TGTGCCAGCAGTGTCCACCGGGACAGGGTCCAAGAGACCCAGTACTTC.

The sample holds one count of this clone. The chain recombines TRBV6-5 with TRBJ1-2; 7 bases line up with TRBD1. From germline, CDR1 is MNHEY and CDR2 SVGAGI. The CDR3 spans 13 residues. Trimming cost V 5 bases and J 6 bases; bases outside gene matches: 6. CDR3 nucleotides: TGTGCCAGCAGTCCTACAGGGGTTGATGGCTACACCTTC. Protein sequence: CASSPTGVDGYTF.

The CDR3 nucleotides are TGTGCCAGTAGTGGGGGGACAGGTGGGAAACAAGAGACCCAGTACTTC. Its protein product is CASSGGTGGKQETQYF. This chain connects TRBV19 to TRBJ2-5, with 8 positions matching TRBD1. The germline V gene encodes CDR1 LNHDA and CDR2 SQIVND (reference sequence). Losses at the gene ends were 5 bases for V and 2 bases for J; bases not matched to a gene: 10. This CDR3 is built from 16 residues.

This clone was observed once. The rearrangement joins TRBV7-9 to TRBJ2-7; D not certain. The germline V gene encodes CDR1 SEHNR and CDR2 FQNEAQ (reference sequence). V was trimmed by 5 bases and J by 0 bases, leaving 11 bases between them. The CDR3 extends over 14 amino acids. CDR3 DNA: TGTGCCAGCAGCCCATCACTGAACTCCTACGAGCAGTACTTC. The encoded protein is CASSPSLNSYEQYF.

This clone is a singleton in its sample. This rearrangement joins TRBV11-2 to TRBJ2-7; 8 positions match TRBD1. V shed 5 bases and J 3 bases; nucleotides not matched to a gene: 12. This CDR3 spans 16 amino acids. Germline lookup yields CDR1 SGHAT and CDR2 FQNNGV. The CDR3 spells CASSPTVTTGVYEQYF. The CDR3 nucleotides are TGTGCCAGCAGCCCCACTGTGACGACAGGGGTCTACGAGCAGTACTTC.

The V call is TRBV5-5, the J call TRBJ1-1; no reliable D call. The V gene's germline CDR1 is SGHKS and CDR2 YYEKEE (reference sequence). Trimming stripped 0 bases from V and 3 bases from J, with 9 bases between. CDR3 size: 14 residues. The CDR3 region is CASSLGFADTEAFF. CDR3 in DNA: TGTGCCAGCAGCTTGGGGTTCGCGGACACTGAAGCTTTCTTT.

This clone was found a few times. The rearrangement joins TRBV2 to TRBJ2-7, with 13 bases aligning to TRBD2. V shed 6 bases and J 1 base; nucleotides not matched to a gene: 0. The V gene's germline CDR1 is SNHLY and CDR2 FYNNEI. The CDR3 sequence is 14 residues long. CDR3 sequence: CASRGLAGSYEQYF. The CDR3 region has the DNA TGTGCCAGCAGGGGACTAGCGGGGTCCTACGAGCAGTACTTC.

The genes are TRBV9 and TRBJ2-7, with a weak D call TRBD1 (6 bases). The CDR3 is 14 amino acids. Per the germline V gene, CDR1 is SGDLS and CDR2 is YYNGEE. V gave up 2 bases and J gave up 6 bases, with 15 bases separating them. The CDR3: CASSVAQGWSEQYF. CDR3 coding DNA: TGTGCCAGCAGCGTCGCCCAGGGGTGGAGCGAGCAGTACTTC.

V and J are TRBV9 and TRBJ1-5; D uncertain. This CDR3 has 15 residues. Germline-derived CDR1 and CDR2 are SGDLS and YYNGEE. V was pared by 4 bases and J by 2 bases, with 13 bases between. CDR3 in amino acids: CASSQSGMRNQPQHF. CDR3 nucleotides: TGTGCCAGCAGCCAATCGGGGATGCGCAATCAGCCCCAGCATTTT.

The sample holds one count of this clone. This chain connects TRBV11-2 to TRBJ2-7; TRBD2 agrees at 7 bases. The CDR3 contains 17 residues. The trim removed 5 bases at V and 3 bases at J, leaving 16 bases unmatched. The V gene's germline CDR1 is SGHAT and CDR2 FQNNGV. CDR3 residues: CASSPAHGGGGVYEQYF. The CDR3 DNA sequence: TGTGCCAGCAGCCCAGCCCATGGGGGGGGTGGTGTCTACGAGCAGTACTTC.

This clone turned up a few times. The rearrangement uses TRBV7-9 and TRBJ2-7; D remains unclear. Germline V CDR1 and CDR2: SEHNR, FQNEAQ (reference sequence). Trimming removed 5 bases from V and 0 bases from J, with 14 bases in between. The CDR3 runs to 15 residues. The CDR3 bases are TGTGCCAGCAGCCCTGGTAGTGCGGACTCCTACGAGCAGTACTTC. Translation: CASSPGSADSYEQYF.

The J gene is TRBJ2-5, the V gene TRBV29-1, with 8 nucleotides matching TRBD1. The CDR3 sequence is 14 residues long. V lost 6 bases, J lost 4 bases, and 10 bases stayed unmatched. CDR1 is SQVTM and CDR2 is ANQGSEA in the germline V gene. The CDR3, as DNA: TGCAGCGTCGAAACGAGACAGGGGCGAGAGACCCAGTACTTC. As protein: CSVETRQGRETQYF.

CDR3 sequence (DNA): TGTGCATCCGGAGAGGGCTATGGCTACACCTTC. As protein: CASGEGYGYTF. V gene TRBV28 combines with J gene TRBJ1-2; D unresolved. The CDR3 loop spans 11 amino acids. The germline V gene has CDR1 MDHEN and CDR2 SYDVKM.

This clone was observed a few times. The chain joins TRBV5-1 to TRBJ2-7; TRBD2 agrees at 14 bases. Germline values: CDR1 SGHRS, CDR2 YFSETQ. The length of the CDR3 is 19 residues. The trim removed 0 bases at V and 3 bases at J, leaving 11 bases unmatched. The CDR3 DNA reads TGCGCCAGCAGCTTGGTCCTCGGGACTAGCGGGAGTAAGGGCTACGAGCAGTACTTC. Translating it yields CASSLVLGTSGSKGYEQYF.

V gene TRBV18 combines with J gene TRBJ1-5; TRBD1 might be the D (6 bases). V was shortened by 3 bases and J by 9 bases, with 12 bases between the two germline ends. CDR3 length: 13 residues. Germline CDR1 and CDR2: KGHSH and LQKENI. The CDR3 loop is CASSPSTGRPQHF. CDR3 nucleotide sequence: TGTGCCAGCTCACCGTCCACAGGGAGGCCCCAGCATTTT.

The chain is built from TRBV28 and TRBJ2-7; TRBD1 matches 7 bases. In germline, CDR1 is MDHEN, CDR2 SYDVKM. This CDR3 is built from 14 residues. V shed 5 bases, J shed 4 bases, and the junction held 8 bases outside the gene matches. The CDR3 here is CASSRETGTYEQYF. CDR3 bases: TGTGCCAGCAGTAGGGAGACAGGGACGTACGAGCAGTACTTC.

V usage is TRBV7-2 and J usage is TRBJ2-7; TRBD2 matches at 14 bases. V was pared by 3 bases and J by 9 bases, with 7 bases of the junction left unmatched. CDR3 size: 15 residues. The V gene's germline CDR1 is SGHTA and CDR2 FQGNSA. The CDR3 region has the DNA TGTGCCAGCAGCTTGGGACTAGCGGGAGTGTATGGGCAGTACTTC. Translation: CASSLGLAGVYGQYF.